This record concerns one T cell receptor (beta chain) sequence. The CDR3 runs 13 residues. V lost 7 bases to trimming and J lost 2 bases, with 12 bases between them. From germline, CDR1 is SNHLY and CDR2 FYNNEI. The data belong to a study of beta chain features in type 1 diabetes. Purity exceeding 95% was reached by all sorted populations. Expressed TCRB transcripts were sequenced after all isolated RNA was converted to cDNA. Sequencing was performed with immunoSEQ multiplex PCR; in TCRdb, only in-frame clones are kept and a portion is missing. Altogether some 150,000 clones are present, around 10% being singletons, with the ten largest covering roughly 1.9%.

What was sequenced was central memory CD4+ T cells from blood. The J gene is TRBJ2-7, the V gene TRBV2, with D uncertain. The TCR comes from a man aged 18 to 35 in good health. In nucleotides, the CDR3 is TGTGCCAGCAAGTGGTGGGGTCCCTACGAGCAGTACTTC. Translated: CASKWWGPYEQYF. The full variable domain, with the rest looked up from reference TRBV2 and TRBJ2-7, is EPEVTQTPSHQVTQMGQEVILRCVPISNHLYFYWYRQILGQKVEFLVSFYNNEISEKSEIFDDQFSVERPDGSNFTLKIRSTKLEDSAMYFCASKWWGPYEQYFGPGTRLTVT.